These 8 T cell receptor beta chains were sequenced from one sample in a study of TIL therapy for anti-PD-1-resistant metastatic lung cancer. Time point in this sample: pre-treatment sample, taken before nivolumab and TIL therapy. This was the immunoSEQ v3 assay. Assay: immunoSEQ multiplex PCR; the TCRdb copy retains only in-frame clones and omits some. The sample includes about 47,000 clones, around 86% of them seen just once. The sequencing used blood, collected at baseline. Receptors were obtained from a person between 25 and 80 years old with non-small cell lung cancer.

V gene TRBV27 combines with J gene TRBJ1-5; 7 nucleotides agree with TRBD1. Germline lookup yields CDR1 MNHEY and CDR2 SMNVEV (reference sequence). Trimming at V came to 9 bases and at J to 3 bases, leaving 11 bases not matched to a gene. This CDR3 comprises 15 residues. DNA for the CDR3: TGTGCCAGTTCCGGGACAGCGGGTATCAATCAGCCCCAGCATTTT. This sequence encodes CASSGTAGINQPQHF.

The chain uses TRBV30 and TRBJ2-3; D ambiguous. CDR3 size: 12 residues. Per germline, CDR1 GTSNPN and CDR2 SVGIG (reference sequence). Trimming removed 0 bases at V and 6 bases at J, with 7 bases between. This CDR3 is CAWSVLGDTQYF. The CDR3 nucleotides are TGTGCCTGGAGTGTATTGGGGGATACGCAGTATTTT.

The chain uses TRBV3-1 (or the pseudogene TRBV3-2) and TRBJ2-3; maybe TRBD2 (5 bases). CDR3 length: 16 residues. Trimming removed 1 base from V and 0 bases from J, with 11 bases in between. Germline CDR1 LGHDT, CDR2 YNNKEL (reference sequence). CDR3 in DNA: TGTGCCAGCAGCCAAGTCAGCGGACTTAGCACAGATACGCAGTATTTT. It translates to CASSQVSGLSTDTQYF.

The gene calls are TRBV15 and TRBJ2-7; no clear D gene. V was pared by 5 bases and J by 0 bases, with 11 bases between. The CDR3 has 14 amino acids. Germline CDR1 is LNHNV and CDR2 is YYDKDF (reference sequence). The CDR3 loop is CATSGRTGSYEQYF. The CDR3, as DNA: TGTGCCACCAGCGGAAGGACGGGCTCCTACGAGCAGTACTTC.

V usage is TRBV7-6 and J usage is TRBJ2-7; 11 nucleotides align to TRBD2. CDR1 and CDR2 from the germline V gene are SGHVS and FNYEAQ. This CDR3 is 16 amino acids long. With 5 bases clipped from V and 3 bases from J, the junction kept 9 bases outside the gene matches. CDR3 DNA: TGTGCCAGCAGCCTAAATACCGGGACTAGCGGCTACGAGCAGTACTTC. Translated, it gives CASSLNTGTSGYEQYF. The full variable domain, its missing parts supplied by reference TRBV7-6 and TRBJ2-7, is GAGVSQSPRYKVTKRGQDVALRCDPISGHVSLYWYRQALGQGPEFLTYFNYEAQQDKSGLPNDRFSAERPEGSISTLTIQRTEQRDSAMYRCASSLNTGTSGYEQYFGPGTRLTVT.

The rearrangement links TRBV6-2 or TRBV6-3 to TRBJ2-1; TRBD1 might be the D (6 bases). The CDR3 length is 13 residues. The V end lost 2 bases, the J end lost 7 bases, and 9 bases lay between the germline ends. Germline CDR1 reads MNHEY; CDR2 reads SVGEGT. This CDR3 is CASSYVDRNEQFF. The CDR3 nucleotides read TGTGCCAGCAGTTACGTGGACAGAAATGAGCAGTTCTTC.

The V and J genes are TRBV6-5 and TRBJ2-2, with 12 bases fitting TRBD1. The CDR3 runs 15 residues. Germline assignment: CDR1 MNHEY and CDR2 SVGAGI. The V and J ends lost 10 bases and 5 bases, in that order; junction bases with no gene match: 8. The CDR3 here is CATDPGQGATGELFF. The CDR3 coding sequence is TGTGCCACCGACCCGGGACAGGGGGCGACCGGGGAGCTGTTTTTT.

This chain connects TRBV6-1 to TRBJ2-5; D unclear. This CDR3 has 15 residues. In germline, CDR1 is MNHNS, CDR2 SASEGT. The V end lost 2 bases, the J end lost 5 bases, and 15 bases lay between the germline ends. The CDR3 sequence is CASSELKVGKETQYF. The CDR3, as DNA: TGTGCCAGCAGTGAATTAAAGGTGGGGAAGGAGACCCAGTACTTC.